This entry lists 11 T cell receptor beta chains sequenced from one sample in a study of blood T cell repertoires in COVID-19 (dated by TCRdb to 2020 to 2021). Library preparation used the immunoSEQ multiplex PCR assay. TCRdb took over this immuneACCESS table, retaining in-frame rearrangements with V and J assigned. Such tables are incomplete; in checked studies, under half of the missing clones stem from an unresolved V gene, and the remainder is unexplained. The sample table shows 200,000 or so clones, and roughly nine tenths are seen once. The ten largest clonotypes hold around 3.2% of the sample. Sequenced material: PBMCs or T cells enriched from blood (not recorded which). These receptors all stem from a woman younger than 35 in a cohort exposed to, infected with or recovered from COVID-19 (not recorded which).

This rearrangement joins TRBV19 to TRBJ2-3; weak D call: TRBD1 (5 bases). Trimming took off 1 base at V and 0 bases at J, with 11 bases between the two ends. Germline lookup yields CDR1 LNHDA and CDR2 SQIVND (reference sequence). This CDR3 region has 16 residues. The CDR3 bases are TGTGCCAGTAGTATAGTTCTCAGGGCTAGCACAGATACGCAGTATTTT. Its translation is CASSIVLRASTDTQYF.

CDR3 in amino acids: CASSENPSGSGTGELFF. The CDR3 DNA reads as TGTGCCAGCAGTGAAAACCCTAGCGGGAGTGGGACCGGGGAGCTGTTTTTT. The rearrangement joins TRBV2 to TRBJ2-2, with 10 positions matching TRBD2. The junction had 8 bases not matched to a gene; V was cut back by 2 bases and J by 5 bases. Germline assignment: CDR1 SNHLY and CDR2 FYNNEI. The CDR3 is made up of 17 amino acids. Full variable domain (missing parts from reference TRBV2 and TRBJ2-2): EPEVTQTPSHQVTQMGQEVILRCVPISNHLYFYWYRQILGQKVEFLVSFYNNEISEKSEIFDDQFSVERPDGSNFTLKIRSTKLEDSAMYFCASSENPSGSGTGELFFGEGSRLTVL.

This chain links TRBV28 with TRBJ1-4, with 10 positions matching TRBD1. CDR3 size: 14 residues. Per the germline V gene, CDR1 is MDHEN and CDR2 is SYDVKM. Trimming cost V 4 bases and J 5 bases; bases outside gene matches: 1. CDR3 region: CASSSGQGNEKLFF. The CDR3 DNA is TGTGCCAGCAGTTCGGGACAGGGGAATGAAAAACTGTTTTTT.

The V gene is TRBV19, the J gene TRBJ2-3, with 15 bases aligning to TRBD2. Germline V gives CDR1 LNHDA, CDR2 SQIVND (reference sequence). The CDR3 runs 18 residues. V trimming: 5 bases; J trimming: 7 bases; junction bases outside the gene matches: 13. For the CDR3, the DNA is TGTGCCAGTAGTCGCGGACTAGCGGGAGGGCCCTTATCCCATACGCAGTATTTT. It yields the protein CASSRGLAGGPLSHTQYF.

This CDR3 is CASSHISAGTNEKLFF. In DNA, the CDR3 is TGTGCCAGCAGCCATATTTCGGCGGGTACTAATGAAAAACTGTTTTTT. The chain joins TRBV14 to TRBJ1-4, with D unresolved. Trimming removed 3 bases from V and 2 bases from J, with 13 bases in between. Germline CDR1 reads SGHDN; CDR2 reads FVKESK. The CDR3 length is 16 residues.

V usage is TRBV7-8 and J usage is TRBJ2-7; D may be TRBD1 (6 bases). CDR1 is SGHVS, CDR2 FQNEAQ, per germline. The CDR3 has 15 amino acids. The ends were cut back, 1 base at V and 0 bases at J, with 10 bases in the middle. The DNA of the CDR3 is TGTGCCAGCAGCTTAGGGACAGACCCCTCCTACGAGCAGTACTTC. Amino acids: CASSLGTDPSYEQYF.

This clone has only a few counts. The chain links TRBV7-9 to TRBJ1-2; TRBD1 matches 7 bases. The V and J ends lost 5 bases and 1 base, in that order; junction bases with no gene match: 7. Germline V gene sequence: CDR1 SEHNR, CDR2 FQNEAQ (reference sequence). This CDR3 region has 15 residues. CDR3 in DNA: TGTGCCAGCAGCACTTCCGGGACAGATAACTATGGCTACACCTTC. This encodes CASSTSGTDNYGYTF.

V and J are TRBV9 and TRBJ1-3; a possible D gene is TRBD1 (5 bases). CDR3 length equals 15 residues. With 4 bases removed from V and 5 bases from J, the gap between germline ends came to 16 bases. Germline values: CDR1 SGDLS, CDR2 YYNGEE. In DNA, the CDR3 is TGTGCCAGCAGCTCAGACGGGGGACGGAGAAACACCATATATTTT. It encodes CASSSDGGRRNTIYF.

The chain links TRBV7-9 to TRBJ1-1, with D perhaps TRBD1 (6 bases). CDR1 is SEHNR and CDR2 is FQNEAQ in the germline V gene (reference sequence). The germline V and J ends were trimmed by 1 base and 0 bases, with 9 bases remaining between them. The CDR3 covers 15 residues. The CDR3 sequence: CASSLGQDMNTEAFF. The CDR3 DNA sequence: TGTGCCAGCAGCTTAGGACAGGACATGAACACTGAAGCTTTCTTT.

The chain carries TRBV19 and TRBJ2-5; weak D call: TRBD1 (6 bases). Germline V CDR1 and CDR2: LNHDA, SQIVND (reference sequence). V lost 1 base, J lost 3 bases, and 6 bases lay in between. The CDR3 has 13 amino acids. CDR3 residues: CASSIGTEETQYF. CDR3 DNA: TGTGCCAGTAGTATAGGGACAGAAGAGACCCAGTACTTC.

V usage is TRBV10-2 and J usage is TRBJ2-7; the match to TRBD1 covers 7 bases. Per the germline V gene, CDR1 is WSHSY and CDR2 is SAAADI. With V trimmed by 7 bases and J by 0 bases, 6 bases remained unmatched. This CDR3 contains 14 residues. CDR3 DNA: TGCGCCAGCAAATCCGGACAGGACTCCTACGAGCAGTACTTC. This gives the protein CASKSGQDSYEQYF.